This TCR beta chain derives from a study of cytomegalovirus exposure and HLA in healthy donors. The study, taken as a whole, reports: Follow-up analysis seemed to connect common viral pathogens with several of the most significant clusters identified.

In regard to this clone: Its antigen is unknown.

Primers included in the PCR were 60 Vbeta and 13 Jbeta primers. Assay used: immunoSEQ multiplex PCR; TCRdb lists only in-frame clones, some missing. This table has 130,000 to 150,000 clones, roughly 80% appearing once. Per the germline V gene, CDR1 is MNHEY and CDR2 is SVGAGI. V lost 6 bases, J lost 8 bases, and 10 bases stayed unmatched. This CDR3 has 15 residues. This rearrangement joins TRBV6-5 to TRBJ2-1; 10 nucleotides match TRBD2. The source of this sequence is a young man in good health and CMV-seropositive. Sequencing was done on a sample of PBMCs. The CDR3 protein is CASRTPSGSPHEQFF. The CDR3 DNA sequence: TGTGCCAGCAGGACACCTAGCGGGAGTCCCCATGAGCAGTTCTTC.